This TCR beta chain was retrieved from a study of early T cells in non-severe SARS-CoV-2 infection. CDR1 SQVTM and CDR2 ANQGSEA come from the germline V gene. The length of the CDR3 is 13 residues. The ends lost 6 bases at V and 4 bases at J; junction bases unmatched: 4. One entry per CDR3 protein, called by TCRdb with MiXCR from the 5' RACE reads. The sample consists of 25,000 to 35,000 distinct CDR3 sequences, approximately 5.5% of them appearing once. Regarding the study as a whole: In VDJdb matching, anti-spike CD8 responses were favored while private and CD4 specificities went missing.

About this clonotype: Its antigen remains unknown.

V gene TRBV29-1 combines with J gene TRBJ1-5, with TRBD1 matching over 9 bases. Input material: whole blood. The source is an adult who was a healthcare worker with PCR-confirmed SARS-CoV-2 infection or an uninfected control (not recorded which). The CDR3 DNA reads TGCAGCGTAGGGGACAGGGTAAATCAGCCCCAGCATTTT. This gives the protein CSVGDRVNQPQHF. The full variable domain, with the rest looked up from reference TRBV29-1 and TRBJ1-5, is SAVISQKPSRDICQRGTSLTIQCQVDSQVTMMFWYRQQPGQSLTLIATANQGSEATYESGFVIDKFPISRPNLTFSTLTVSNMSPEDSSIYLCSVGDRVNQPQHFGDGTRLSIL.